Shown below are 8 T cell receptor beta chains from a single sample sequenced in a study of tumor-infiltrating lymphocytes in oesophageal squamous cell carcinoma. TCRdb redid the calling of the PCR reads with MiXCR, one entry per CDR3 protein. Of 20,000 to 30,000 distinct CDR3 sequences detected, around 40% appear once; the ten largest clones hold 20% to 25%. The sequencing sample was made of esophageal tumor tissue. The receptors derive from a male donor with esophageal squamous cell carcinoma.

The V call is TRBV6-6, the J call TRBJ1-2; D is ambiguous. The J call may be mistaken, given a closer DNA end match to TRBJ2-7. CDR1 is MNHNY, CDR2 SVGAGI, per germline (reference sequence). This CDR3 has 14 residues. The CDR3 region is CASSVEFSDYEQYF. The CDR3 DNA follows: TGTGCCAGCAGTGTTGAATTTTCGGACTACGAGCAGTACTTC.

A few counts support this clonotype. The genes are TRBV5-4 and TRBJ1-4; TRBD1 is a possible D gene (5 bases). CDR3 length: 14 amino acids. V was shortened by 1 base and J by 7 bases, with 11 bases between the two germline ends. Germline V CDR1 and CDR2: SGHNT, YYREEE (reference sequence). The CDR3 is CASSLSREGEKLFF. CDR3 nucleotide sequence: TGTGCCAGCAGCTTGTCCAGGGAAGGTGAAAAACTGTTTTTT.

The chain has TRBV7-9 and TRBJ2-3, with D tentatively TRBD2 (6 bases). The V and J ends lost 1 base and 4 bases respectively, with 15 bases between them. There are 16 residues in the CDR3. From germline, CDR1 is SEHNR and CDR2 FQNEAQ (reference sequence). CDR3 protein: CASSLGPGRGADTQYF. For the CDR3, the DNA is TGTGCCAGCAGCTTAGGTCCAGGGCGGGGTGCAGATACGCAGTATTTT.

The chain uses TRBV6-8 and TRBJ2-5; 9 bases line up with TRBD2. The J call may be in error: the DNA end matches TRBJ2-1 better. Per the germline V gene, CDR1 is MNHGY and CDR2 is SAAAGT. CDR3 length: 12 residues. The CDR3 protein is CASSPLAGEQFF. In DNA form, the CDR3 reads TGTGCCAGCAGTCCGCTAGCGGGAGAGCAGTTCTTC.

Remarks on this clonotype: This may be a read error: a much more frequent sequence differs by one nucleotide. This chain connects TRBV28 to TRBJ2-3, with 11 bases lining up with TRBD2. The CDR3 has 16 residues. Germline lookup yields CDR1 MDHEN and CDR2 SYDVKM. J was trimmed by 14 bases and V by 3 bases; bases with no gene match: 16. As DNA, the CDR3 is TGTGCCAGCAGTTTCCCTAGCGGGGGGCGATCCGGGGAGCTGTATTTT. Its translation is CASSFPSGGRSGELYF. Based on the CDR3 plus reference TRBV28 and TRBJ2-3, the full variable domain is DVKVTQSSRYLVKRTGEKVFLECVQDMDHENMFWYRQDPGLGLRLIYFSYDVKMKEKGDIPEGYSVSREKKERFSLILESASTNQTSMYLCASSFPSGGRSGELYFGPGTRLTVL.

In the case of this clonotype: Here the CDR3 omits its conserved ending phenylalanine or tryptophan, so a read error is the likely source. No DNA is shown, since the ends of the CDR3 on it are uncertain; the CDR3 is the one TCRdb lists. The rearrangement uses TRBV22-1 and TRBJ2-6. TRBV22-1 constitutes a pseudogene. The CDR3 is 17 amino acids long, termini counted. The CDR3 sequence is CPGAGDGKVAVTFLPAL.

This chain joins TRBV7-6 and TRBJ2-7; TRBD2 is a possible D gene (6 bases). Gene TRBJ2-5 matches the end of the DNA better, so the J call may be wrong. The CDR3 totals 14 residues. Germline V CDR1 and CDR2: SGHVS, FNYEAQ. CDR3 coding DNA: TGTGCCAGCAGCTTGGGACTGTCGTCGGAGACCCAGTACTTC. It translates to CASSLGLSSETQYF.

This clonotype has ten or more counts. The chain is built from TRBV6-1 and TRBJ1-1, with TRBD1 identical over 7 bases. The CDR3 has 14 residues. After removal of 5 bases from V and 1 base from J, the junction contained 4 bases not matched to a gene. The germline V gene has CDR1 MNHNS and CDR2 SASEGT. As DNA, the CDR3 is TGTGCCAGCAGTTCCAGGGGGAGGAACACTGAAGCTTTCTTT. It codes for CASSSRGRNTEAFF.